This T cell receptor beta chain originates from a study of blood T cells in healthy people across ages. Broader study findings: A strong correlation was found between TCR beta diversity and the percentage of naive T cells. The recorded TCR beta diversity per million T cells decreased in a roughly linear manner with age.

The donors, all healthy, were Caucasians living in Russia, aged about 6 to 95. Total RNA extracted from each sample amounted to at least 6 micrograms. Remarks on this clonotype: Its antigen is not known.

Through a sample-barcoded 5' primer and a J-beta primer mix, a second PCR was run for roughly 6 to 12 cycles. TCRdb re-called the 5' RACE reads through MiXCR, storing one row per CDR3 protein. The data hold 650,000 to 800,000 distinct CDR3 sequences, with approximately 48% observed a single time. Sequencing input: blood. The source of this sequence is a man in his sixties in good health.

CDR3 residues: CASSLGEGGAQYF. The CDR3 nucleotides read TGTGCCAGCAGCTTAGGGGAGGGGGGGGCCCAGTACTTC. The rearrangement links TRBV7-2 to TRBJ2-5, with a possible D match to TRBD2 (7 bases). Per the germline V gene, CDR1 is SGHTA and CDR2 is FQGNSA. The CDR3 has 13 amino acids. Between the trimmed V and J ends, which lost 1 base and 9 bases, there was a span of 12 bases.